The TCR beta chain under discussion was sequenced for a study of cytotoxic CD8 clonotypes in ibrutinib-treated CLL. Study overall: Roughly 10 relapsed/refractory, about 14 treatment-naive; approximately 18 IGHV unmutated. Timing of response sample collection was a median roughly 11 months after treatment start, with a range of 6 to 36. Sequenced samples delivered averages of around 250,000 productive templates and roughly 94,000 productive rearrangements. Broader study findings: Public clonotypes were rare and shrank or held steady on treatment.

From germline, CDR1 is WSHSY and CDR2 SAAADI. The trim removed 3 bases at V and 4 bases at J, leaving 3 bases unmatched. The CDR3 length is 13 residues. Turning to this clone: Its antigen is not identified.

Clones were sequenced by immunoSEQ multiplex PCR, and TCRdb holds only the in-frame ones, with some missing. This table holds about 300,000 clones, roughly two thirds found once. The sequence was obtained from a human donor with chronic lymphocytic leukemia. The J gene is TRBJ2-7, the V gene TRBV10-2; the match to TRBD2 covers 7 bases. The specimen comprised PBMCs, sampled after 36 months of ibrutinib treatment. The CDR3 coding sequence is TGCGCCAGCAGTGACGGGGGAGGGTACGAGCAGTACTTC. It specifies CASSDGGGYEQYF.